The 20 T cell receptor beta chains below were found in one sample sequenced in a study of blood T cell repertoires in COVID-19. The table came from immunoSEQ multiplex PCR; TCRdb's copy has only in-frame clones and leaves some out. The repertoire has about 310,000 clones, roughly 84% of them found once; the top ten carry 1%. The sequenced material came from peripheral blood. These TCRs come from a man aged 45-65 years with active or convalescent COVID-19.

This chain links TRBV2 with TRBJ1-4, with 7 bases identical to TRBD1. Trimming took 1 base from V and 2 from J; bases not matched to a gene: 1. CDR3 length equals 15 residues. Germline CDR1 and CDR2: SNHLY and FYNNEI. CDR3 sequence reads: CASSEGDSTNEKLFF. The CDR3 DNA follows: TGTGCCAGCAGTGAAGGGGACAGTACTAATGAAAAACTGTTTTTT.

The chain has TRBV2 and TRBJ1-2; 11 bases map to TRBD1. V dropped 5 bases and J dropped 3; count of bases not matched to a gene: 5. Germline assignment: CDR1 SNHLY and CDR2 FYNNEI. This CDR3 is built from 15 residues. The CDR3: CASSIGQGADYGYTF. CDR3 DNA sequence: TGTGCCAGCAGTATAGGACAGGGGGCAGACTATGGCTACACCTTC.

The chain's CDR3 is CASGFRRTSNYGYTF. In nucleotides, the CDR3 is TGTGCCAGCGGTTTTAGGCGGACATCTAACTATGGCTACACCTTC. The chain is built from TRBV6-5 and TRBJ1-2, with a weak D call TRBD1 (5 bases). The CDR3 length is 15 residues. Trimming stripped 8 bases from V and 0 bases from J, with 16 bases between. Per the germline V gene, CDR1 is MNHEY and CDR2 is SVGAGI.

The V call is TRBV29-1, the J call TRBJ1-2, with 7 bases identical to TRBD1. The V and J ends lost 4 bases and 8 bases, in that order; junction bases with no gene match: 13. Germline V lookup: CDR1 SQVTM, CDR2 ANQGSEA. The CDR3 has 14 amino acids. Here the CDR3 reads CSVVADRALAGYTF. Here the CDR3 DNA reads TGCAGCGTTGTAGCCGACAGGGCACTCGCGGGCTACACCTTC.

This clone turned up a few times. The CDR3 DNA reads TGCAGCGTTGAAGAAACGAGAGAGACCCAGTACTTC. Translated: CSVEETRETQYF. The chain employs TRBV29-1 and TRBJ2-5; D gene uncertain. The V end was cut by 0 bases, the J end by 4 bases, with 6 bases between. This CDR3 contains 12 residues. CDR1 is SQVTM and CDR2 is ANQGSEA in the germline V gene.

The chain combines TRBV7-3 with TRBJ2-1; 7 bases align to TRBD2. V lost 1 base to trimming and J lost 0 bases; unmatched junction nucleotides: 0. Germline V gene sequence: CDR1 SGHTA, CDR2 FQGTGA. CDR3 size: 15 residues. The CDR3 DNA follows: TGTGCCAGCAGCTTAAGCGGGGGCTCCTACAATGAGCAGTTCTTC. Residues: CASSLSGGSYNEQFF.

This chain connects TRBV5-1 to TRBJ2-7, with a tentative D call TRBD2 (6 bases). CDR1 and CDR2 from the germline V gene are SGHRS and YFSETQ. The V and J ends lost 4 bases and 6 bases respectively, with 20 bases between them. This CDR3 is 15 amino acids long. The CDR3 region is CASSPEIGVGGEQYF. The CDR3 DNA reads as TGCGCCAGCAGCCCTGAGATTGGGGTCGGGGGCGAGCAGTACTTC.

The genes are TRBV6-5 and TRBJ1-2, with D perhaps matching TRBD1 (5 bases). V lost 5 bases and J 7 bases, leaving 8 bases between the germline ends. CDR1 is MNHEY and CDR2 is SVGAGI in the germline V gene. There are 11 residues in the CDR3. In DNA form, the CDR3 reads TGTGCCAGCAGTCGGGGGTCTGGCTACACCTTC. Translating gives CASSRGSGYTF.

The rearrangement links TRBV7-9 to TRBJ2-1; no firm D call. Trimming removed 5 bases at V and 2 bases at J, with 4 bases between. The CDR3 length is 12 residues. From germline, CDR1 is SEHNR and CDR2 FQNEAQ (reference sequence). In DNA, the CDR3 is TGTGCCAGCAGCCCAACCTACAATGAGCAGTTCTTC. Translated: CASSPTYNEQFF.

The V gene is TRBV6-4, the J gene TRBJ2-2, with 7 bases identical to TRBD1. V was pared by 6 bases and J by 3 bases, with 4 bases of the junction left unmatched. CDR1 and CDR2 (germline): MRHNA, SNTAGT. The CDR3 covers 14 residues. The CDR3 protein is CASRGGSDTGELFF. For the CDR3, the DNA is TGTGCCAGCAGAGGGGGCTCGGACACCGGGGAGCTGTTTTTT.

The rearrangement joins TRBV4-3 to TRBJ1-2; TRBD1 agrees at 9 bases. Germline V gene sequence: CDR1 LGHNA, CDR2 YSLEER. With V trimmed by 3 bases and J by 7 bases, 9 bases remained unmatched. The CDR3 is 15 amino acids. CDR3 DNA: TGCGCCAGCAGCCAGAGGGGACAGGGCGTTTCTGGCTACACCTTC. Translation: CASSQRGQGVSGYTF.

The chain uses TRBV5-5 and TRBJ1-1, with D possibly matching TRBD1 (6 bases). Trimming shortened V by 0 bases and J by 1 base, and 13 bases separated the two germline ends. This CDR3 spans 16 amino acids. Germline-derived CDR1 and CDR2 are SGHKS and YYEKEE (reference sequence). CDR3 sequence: CASSLGQRGGNTEAFF. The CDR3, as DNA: TGTGCCAGCAGCTTGGGACAGCGAGGGGGGAACACTGAAGCTTTCTTT.

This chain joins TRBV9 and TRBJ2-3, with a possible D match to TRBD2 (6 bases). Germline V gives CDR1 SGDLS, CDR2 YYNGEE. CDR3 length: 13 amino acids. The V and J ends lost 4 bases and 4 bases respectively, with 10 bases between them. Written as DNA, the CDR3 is TGTGCCAGCAGCCCCCCGGGGGCAGATACGCAGTATTTT. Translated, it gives CASSPPGADTQYF.

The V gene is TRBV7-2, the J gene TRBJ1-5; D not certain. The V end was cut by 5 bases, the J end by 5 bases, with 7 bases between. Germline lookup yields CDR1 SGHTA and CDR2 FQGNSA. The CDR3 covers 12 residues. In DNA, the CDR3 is TGTGCCAGCAGCCCTCAGGATCAGCCCCAGCATTTT. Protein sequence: CASSPQDQPQHF.

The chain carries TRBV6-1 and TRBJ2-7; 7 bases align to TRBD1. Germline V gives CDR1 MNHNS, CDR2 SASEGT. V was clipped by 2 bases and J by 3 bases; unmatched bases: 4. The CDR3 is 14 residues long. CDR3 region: CASSERGQHYEQYF. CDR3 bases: TGTGCCAGCAGTGAAAGGGGACAGCACTACGAGCAGTACTTC.

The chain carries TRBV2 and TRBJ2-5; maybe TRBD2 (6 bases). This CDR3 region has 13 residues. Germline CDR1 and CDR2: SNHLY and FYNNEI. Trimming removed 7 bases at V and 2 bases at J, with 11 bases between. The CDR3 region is CASTRDWQETQYF. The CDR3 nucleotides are TGTGCCAGCACCCGGGACTGGCAAGAGACCCAGTACTTC.

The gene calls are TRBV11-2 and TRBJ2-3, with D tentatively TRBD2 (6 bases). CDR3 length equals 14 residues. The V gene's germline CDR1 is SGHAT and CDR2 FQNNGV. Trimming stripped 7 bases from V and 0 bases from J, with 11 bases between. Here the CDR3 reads CASTPGLSTDTQYF. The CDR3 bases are TGTGCCAGCACCCCGGGACTCAGCACAGATACGCAGTATTTT.

The CDR3 loop is CASRDRGRVYGYTF. CDR3 sequence (DNA): TGTGCCAGCAGGGACAGGGGACGCGTCTATGGCTACACCTTC. The J gene is TRBJ1-2, the V gene TRBV2; 9 bases fit TRBD1. CDR1 is SNHLY and CDR2 is FYNNEI in the germline V gene. The CDR3 contains 14 residues. Losses at the gene ends were 6 bases for V and 4 bases for J; bases not matched to a gene: 6.

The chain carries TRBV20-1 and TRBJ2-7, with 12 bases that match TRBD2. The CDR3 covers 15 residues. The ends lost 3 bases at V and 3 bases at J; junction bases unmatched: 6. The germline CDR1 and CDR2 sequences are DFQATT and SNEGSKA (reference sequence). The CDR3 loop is CSASLAGGPNYEQYF. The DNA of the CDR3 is TGCAGTGCTAGTCTAGCGGGGGGGCCCAACTACGAGCAGTACTTC.

CDR3 sequence reads: CASSFEWEGYGYTF. CDR3 sequence (DNA): TGTGCCAGCAGCTTCGAGTGGGAGGGCTATGGCTACACCTTC. The rearrangement joins TRBV7-9 to TRBJ1-2, with D unresolved. Trimming shortened V by 3 bases and J by 4 bases, and 12 bases separated the two germline ends. Looked up from germline, CDR1 is SEHNR and CDR2 is FQNEAQ (reference sequence). The CDR3 contains 14 residues.